These T cell receptor beta chains were read from a single sample in a study of tumor-infiltrating lymphocytes in primary liver carcinoma. TCRdb re-called the multiplex PCR reads through MiXCR, storing one row per CDR3 protein. This table holds about 100,000 distinct CDR3 sequences, about 70% found once. The specimen sequenced was tumor-adjacent normal liver tissue. These receptors all come from a man in his forties with primary liver carcinoma and hepatitis B virus infection. The conserved cysteine and the conserved F or W are not part of the CDR3 here. Not all rows give a size; the values are once, few, many and, for expanded clones, a class.

TRBV30	TRBJ2-1	NA	ARSEAGTGWNEQF
TRBV5-1	TRBJ2-5	many	ASSELAGEGETQY
TRBV11-2	TRBJ2-3	NA	ANSPPTSGSADTQY
TRBV4-1	TRBJ1-1	many	ASSQVTGGTEAF
TRBV7-3	TRBJ2-6	NA	ASSLALSGQGRGGANVLT
TRBV6-1	TRBJ2-7	few	ASSEESGGGYERY
TRBV4-1	TRBJ1-3	NA	ASSLDRSSGRTTY
TRBV6-1	TRBJ2-1	NA	ASSEADRGGEQF
TRBV6-1	TRBJ2-5	once	ANTESYQETQY
TRBV6-5	TRBJ1-2	NA	ASSYKSGWSCGYT
TRBV6-5	TRBJ1-1	NA	ASSLTGTMNTEAL
TRBV11-2	TRBJ2-1	once	ASSPPRLYNEQF
TRBV7-9	TRBJ2-7	NA	ANSKRGRQNYEQY
TRBV5-4	TRBJ2-5	many	ASSLDNGVETQY
TRBV5-4	TRBJ1-2	NA	ASGLYRVDYGYT
TRBV12-5	TRBJ2-3	NA	ASGPAGSTDTQY
TRBV24-1	TRBJ2-2	NA	ATRNRESGELF
TRBV6-1	TRBJ1-2	NA	ASITTSSYGYT
TRBV28	TRBJ2-1	NA	ASSLIGGQLFEQF
TRBV2	TRBJ1-1	NA	ASIRAENTEAF
TRBV7-9	TRBJ2-4	many	ASSSPAEGSKNIQY
TRBV7-9	TRBJ1-2	NA	ASYLNYGYT
TRBV19	TRBJ1-2	NA	ASSPAGDYGYT
TRBV24-1	TRBJ2-6	few	ATSGGTGANVLT
TRBV7-3	TRBJ2-1	NA	ASSARLAEEQF
TRBV7-6	TRBJ1-1	NA	ASSLAGQGALMNTEAF
TRBV28	TRBJ1-2	few	ASRPGQGQGYT
TRBV11-1	TRBJ1-1	NA	ASSPRGSEAF
TRBV12-3/TRBV12-4	TRBJ1-1	many	ASSHRGEGYTEAF
TRBV6-5	TRBJ2-5	many	ASSYTREEETQY
TRBV11-2	TRBJ2-1	NA	DSSVDRPSYNKQF
TRBV7-9	TRBJ2-7	NA	ASSGPGTGIYEQY
TRBV12-3/TRBV12-4	TRBJ2-5	NA	ASSLGHQVDTQY
TRBV11-1	TRBJ2-2	NA	ASSLRVQGLTGELF
TRBV5-1	TRBJ1-1	few	ASSSTTPGGEAF
TRBV10-3	TRBJ1-1	many	ATAGWGTEAF
TRBV4-1	TRBJ2-1	many	ASGEGGPDEQF
TRBV7-3	TRBJ2-1	NA	ASSLTGQGQNEQF
TRBV25-1	TRBJ2-1	NA	ASGGGLAGGPWQF
TRBV6-5	TRBJ2-5	many	ASSSLAGGPETQY
TRBV7-3	TRBJ2-5	NA	TSSLRGGRETQY
TRBV5-5	TRBJ1-1	NA	ASSLVLQGGRIEAF
TRBV29-1	TRBJ2-7	many	SARQGAGKKYEQY
TRBV11-2	TRBJ2-7	NA	ASSFLFSSYEGY
TRBV11-1	TRBJ1-1	NA	VSSGQGRSTEAF
TRBV5-1	TRBJ2-5	NA	ASSLGTGVETQY
TRBV28	TRBJ2-5	NA	ASEDNSGAQY
TRBV29-1	TRBJ2-3	many	SVPPGAGDRTDTQY
TRBV29-1	TRBJ2-7	many	SVDTYEQY
TRBV6-6	TRBJ2-7	many	AISGGSSYEQY
TRBV6-5	TRBJ2-7	NA	ASGEIGGSGLTGGSYEQY